In its sample, the clone carrying this T cell receptor (beta chain) was seen many times. The antigen is undetermined. All unsorted peripheral T cells were captured because whole blood was used without fractionation. The sample belongs to a study of HIV-infected patients and healthy controls. Whole-study findings and limits: Compared with untreated HIV+ repertoires, healthy controls showed roughly threefold more distinct CDR3s and higher Shannon diversity.

cDNA was made from approximately 0.55 ug RNA using alpha and beta constant primers. Separate chain-specific third strand synthesis with multiplexing indices produced the alpha and beta libraries. TCRdb reanalysed the 5' RACE reads using MiXCR and keeps one entry per CDR3 protein. The sample holds 9,500 to 15,000 distinct CDR3 sequences, 9.3% seen once. The CDR3 consists of 15 residues. Between the trimmed V and J ends, which lost 5 bases and 0 bases, there was a span of 11 bases. Germline assignment: CDR1 LNHDA and CDR2 SQIVND (reference sequence). The receptor was isolated from an adult with HIV infection. The donor label of this sample is uncertain. The sequences come from blood, collected before antiretroviral therapy. V and J are TRBV19 and TRBJ1-5; no clear D. CDR3 residues: CASSQKGSSNQPQHF. CDR3 DNA sequence: TGTGCCAGTAGTCAAAAGGGAAGTAGCAATCAGCCCCAGCATTTT.